The text below deals with one TCR beta chain. Antigen: not known. This sample was included in a study of shared clonotypes between healthy human individuals. CDR3 length: 19 amino acids. Germline CDR1 reads KGHSH; CDR2 reads LQKENI. Between the trimmed V and J ends, which lost 0 bases and 4 bases, there was a span of 19 bases. The authors' processing: Junction-only sequences without quality scores were provided by ImmunoSEQ, so filtering was different. Sequenced by immunoSEQ multiplex PCR; TCRdb stores in-frame clones only, minus some. V and J calls and clone size are those listed in that table; D and trimming were worked out from the DNA. Counted here are 850,000 to 1,200,000 clones, around 75% occurring once; the ten biggest clones make up around 1.4%. General study points: What naive subsets generally showed was a larger estimated richness than memory subsets showed.

The chain carries TRBV18 and TRBJ2-6; D possibly corresponds to TRBD1 (7 bases). Sequencing was performed on memory CD4+ T cells sorted from blood. The subset was: CD45RA-negative fraction. This clonotype originated in a man aged 18 to 35 in good health. The CDR3 nucleotides read TGTGCCAGCTCACCACCCGGACAGGACGGGACTCTGGGGGCCAACGTCCTGACTTTC. Its protein is CASSPPGQDGTLGANVLTF.